Sequencing of this TCR beta chain was carried out in a study of blood T cells in healthy people across ages. Notes on the study in general: Greater diversity and more naive CD4+ cells were seen in long-lived donors than in aged donors.

A J-beta primer mix and a sample-barcoded 5' primer were used in a second PCR of about 7 to 12 cycles. TCRdb re-derived calls from the 5' RACE reads in MiXCR, one entry per CDR3 protein. The sample includes about 680,000 distinct CDR3 sequences, 49% of them seen just once. Concerning this clonotype itself: The antigen remains undetermined.

V was trimmed by 5 bases and J by 5 bases, leaving 15 bases between them. This CDR3 is built from 15 residues. This chain connects TRBV12-3 or TRBV12-4 to TRBJ1-4; the D gene is possibly TRBD1 (6 bases). What was sequenced was blood. The receptor's source is a woman aged 55-70 years in good health. As DNA, the CDR3 is TGTGCCAGCAGTCCCCCGACAGGCGGAAATGAAAAACTGTTTTTT. Protein product: CASSPPTGGNEKLFF.